These T cell receptor beta chains were read from a single sample in a study of naive and memory T cell subsets. One entry per CDR3 protein, called by TCRdb with MiXCR from the UMI-ligation and nested PCR reads. The sample contains over 100,000 distinct CDR3 sequences, about 14% of which appear only once. Source material: naive CD8+ T cells from blood. Receptors were obtained from a human donor in good health. Both conserved end residues are part of each CDR3. Fields, in order: V gene, J gene, CDR3 protein.

>TRBV6-2/TRBV6-3|TRBJ1-1
CASSATGLNTEAFF
>TRBV7-9|TRBJ2-5
CASSLNVKPQETQYF
>TRBV20-1|TRBJ1-5
CSATDREEQPQHF
>TRBV13|TRBJ1-1
CASSTGTANTEAFF
>TRBV7-2|TRBJ2-3
CASSFNTLAGGTDTQYF
>TRBV4-3|TRBJ2-1
CASSQGTGTDNEQFF
>TRBV12-3/TRBV12-4|TRBJ2-3
CASSFGSGSTDTQYF
>TRBV28|TRBJ2-1
CASSRSGAIDEQFF
>TRBV4-1|TRBJ2-1
CASSRDGDSYNEQFF
>TRBV29-1|TRBJ2-3
CSVEEGRASTDTQYF
>TRBV7-2|TRBJ2-7
CASSLLKWEGLAYEQYF
>TRBV4-2|TRBJ2-7
CASSQAESRYEQYF
>TRBV12-3/TRBV12-4|TRBJ1-1
CASTGTGDKPFGAFF
>TRBV10-3|TRBJ2-5
CAISSWGGQGETQYF
>TRBV12-3/TRBV12-4|TRBJ2-1
CASSLGGPGNEQFF
>TRBV18|TRBJ1-3
CAHPPVAPGNTIYF
>TRBV29-1|TRBJ2-7
CSVELQDSYEQYF
>TRBV28|TRBJ1-4
CASSLRPGPDGEKLFF
>TRBV27|TRBJ2-7
CASRTVYEQYF
>TRBV4-3|TRBJ1-3
CASSQGSSGNTIYF
>TRBV11-1|TRBJ2-1
CASRAYRDLYNEQFF
>TRBV7-9|TRBJ2-1
CASSLGVSGIIDEQFF
>TRBV27|TRBJ1-2
CASSGPGQGGYGYTF
>TRBV6-5|TRBJ2-5
CASSYSRGDGTQYF
>TRBV4-2|TRBJ2-4
CASSPDGAAPAFKLAKNIQYF
>TRBV15|TRBJ2-1
CATSPDRASHNEQFF
>TRBV28|TRBJ2-1
CASSPKRGAPPYNEQFF
>TRBV20-1|TRBJ2-7
CSARYGSYEQYF